This T cell receptor (beta chain) was documented in a study of resident and recirculating memory T cells in vitiligo. Study findings and constraints: No single dominant TCR clone appeared; lesion clonality varied.

There are 15 residues in the CDR3. Trimming took off 4 bases at V and 2 bases at J, with 14 bases between the two ends. The germline V gene has CDR1 SGDLS and CDR2 YYNGEE. As concerns this clone: Its antigen is undetermined.

Method: immunoSEQ multiplex PCR; TCRdb's copy keeps in-frame clones and lacks some. The repertoire holds 75,000 to 85,000 clones, about 90% seen once, with more than 5% in the top ten. The sequenced material came from blood. V is TRBV9 and J is TRBJ2-3; D perhaps matches TRBD2 (6 bases). The TCR comes from a male donor with vitiligo. CDR3 residues: CASSPGDFSTDTQYF. In nucleotides, the CDR3 is TGTGCCAGCAGCCCCGGGGACTTCTCCACAGATACGCAGTATTTT.